These 19 T cell receptor beta chains were all obtained from the same sample, sequenced in a study of spatial heterogeneity in lung cancer. Study results and caveats: Expanded alpha and beta TCR counts within tumors tracked tumor mutation counts.

TCRdb independently ran MiXCR on the 5' RACE reads; one entry per CDR3 protein. This sample has approximately 7,000 distinct CDR3 sequences; about an eighth occur once, and the top ten carry less than 9.5%. What these receptors recognize is not known. The time point is: sample taken at primary tumor resection. This sample comprised lung tumor tissue, obtained at surgery. Receptor source: a male donor with early-stage non-small cell lung cancer.

Many counts were recorded for this clonotype. The library was prepared for alpha chains; this beta chain is a stray read, so its frequency means little. This chain's CDR3 is CASSYFGPSTDTQYF. The CDR3 DNA reads as TGTGCCAGCAGTTACTTTGGACCCTCCACAGATACGCAGTATTTT. The gene calls are TRBV6-6 and TRBJ2-3, with D unresolved. CDR3 length equals 15 residues. Trimming removed 1 base from V and 2 bases from J, with 10 bases in between. CDR1 is MNHNY and CDR2 is SVGAGI in the germline V gene (reference sequence).

This clonotype was seen many times. This beta chain was picked up by a library intended for alpha chains and is off target, so its count carries little meaning. This chain connects TRBV6-1 to TRBJ1-1; D gene ambiguous. Deletions cut 3 bases from V and 3 bases from J, with 8 bases between. This CDR3 comprises 13 residues. CDR1 and CDR2 (germline): MNHNS, SASEGT. CDR3 coding DNA: TGTGCCAGCAGTGATCAAGATTACACTGAAGCTTTCTTT. Protein: CASSDQDYTEAFF.

This clonotype was recorded a few times. The library was built for alpha chains, so this beta chain is an off-target read and its size means little. V usage is TRBV5-1 and J usage is TRBJ2-3, with D possibly matching TRBD1 (6 bases). Germline V lookup: CDR1 SGHRS, CDR2 YFSETQ. CDR3 length: 15 amino acids. Trimming removed 0 bases at V and 0 bases at J, with 8 bases between. CDR3 residues: CASSLGQASTDTQYF. The CDR3 DNA sequence: TGCGCCAGCAGCTTGGGACAGGCGAGCACAGATACGCAGTATTTT.

By share of the sample, this clonotype is large. In a library made to pick up alpha chains, this beta chain is a stray read with a size that means little. This chain uses TRBV10-1 with TRBJ2-2; 7 nucleotides agree with TRBD1. CDR3 size: 14 residues. J lost 5 bases, V lost 7 bases, and 7 bases had no gene match. Germline values: CDR1 WNHNN, CDR2 SYGVQD (reference sequence). CDR3 sequence reads: CASTGNRGTGELFF. As DNA, the CDR3 is TGCGCCAGCACGGGAAACAGGGGAACCGGGGAGCTGTTTTTT.

In this sample, this clonotype turned up many times. Because this beta chain is a stray read in a library intended to capture alpha chains, its abundance should not be given much weight. The rearrangement joins TRBV12-3 or TRBV12-4 to TRBJ2-7, with TRBD2 matching over 7 bases. This CDR3 has 15 amino acids. V was pared by 6 bases and J by 3 bases, with 11 bases of the junction left unmatched. CDR3: CASSHTGLSNYEQYF. CDR3 DNA sequence: TGTGCCAGCAGCCATACGGGACTATCTAACTACGAGCAGTACTTC.

This clonotype was counted at least ten times. This beta chain represents an off-target read in a library built for alpha chains; its size is of limited meaning. V usage is TRBV30 and J usage is TRBJ2-1; 12 bases match TRBD2. V was pared by 0 bases and J by 9 bases, with 6 bases of the junction left unmatched. This CDR3 comprises 15 residues. The germline gives CDR1 GTSNPN, CDR2 SVGIG (reference sequence). Here the CDR3 reads CAWSVPGLAGVEQFF. The CDR3 nucleotides read TGTGCCTGGAGTGTCCCGGGACTAGCGGGTGTTGAGCAGTTCTTC.

This clonotype showed up just a few times. This beta chain turned up in a library designed for alpha chains; as an off-target read, its abundance says little. This chain uses TRBV30 with TRBJ1-1; 8 bases fit TRBD1. J gave up 6 bases and V 3 bases, and 6 bases lay outside the gene matches. Germline CDR1 GTSNPN, CDR2 SVGIG (reference sequence). The CDR3 spans 13 residues. CDR3 region: CAWSPRGRAEAFF. CDR3 nucleotides: TGTGCCTGGAGCCCCAGGGGGCGGGCTGAAGCTTTCTTT.

This clonotype was observed at least ten times. This beta chain represents an off-target read in a library built for alpha chains; its size is of limited meaning. This chain uses TRBV3-1 with TRBJ2-6, with D possibly being TRBD1 (5 bases). Deletions cut 0 bases from V and 2 bases from J, with 8 bases between. Germline values: CDR1 LGHDT, CDR2 YNNKEL (reference sequence). The length of the CDR3 is 16 residues. The CDR3 spells CASSQDAGPGANVLTF. The CDR3 DNA reads as TGTGCCAGCAGCCAAGATGCAGGGCCTGGGGCCAACGTCCTGACTTTC.

About this clonotype itself: This beta chain slipped into a library made for alpha chains as a stray read, so its size is not meaningful. The chain has TRBV6-1 and TRBJ1-1; tentative D call: TRBD1 (5 bases). Germline assignment: CDR1 MNHNS and CDR2 SASEGT. Trimming took 7 bases from V and 4 from J, leaving 10 bases between them. This CDR3 comprises 12 residues. In DNA, the CDR3 is TGTGCCAGCACGGGGGGATCCACTGAAGCTTTCTTT. Amino acids: CASTGGSTEAFF.

This clonotype was counted ten times or more. Because the library targeted alpha chains, this beta chain is an off-target read whose size means little. V is TRBV14 and J is TRBJ2-7; TRBD2 matches at 13 bases. The V gene's germline CDR1 is SGHDN and CDR2 FVKESK. This CDR3 is 19 amino acids long. Losses at the gene ends were 6 bases for V and 1 base for J; bases not matched to a gene: 15. The CDR3 DNA sequence: TGTGCCAGCAGTCCAAGATACCGTGGACTAGCGGGAGTGTCCTACGAGCAGTACTTC. It codes for CASSPRYRGLAGVSYEQYF.

This clonotype was found many times. This beta chain is an unintended read in a library built for alpha chains; its size means little. V usage is TRBV5-1 and J usage is TRBJ1-3; possibly TRBD1 for D (6 bases). The CDR3 spans 14 residues. Trimming stripped 4 bases from V and 4 bases from J, with 12 bases between. Germline CDR1 reads SGHRS; CDR2 reads YFSETQ. The CDR3 DNA is TGCGCCAGCAGCCCGACAGGCTACGGAAACACCATATATTTT. Translating it yields CASSPTGYGNTIYF.

Ten or more counts support this clonotype. The library was prepared for alpha chains; this beta chain is a stray read, so its frequency means little. The chain recombines TRBV20-1 with TRBJ1-1; 8 nucleotides match TRBD1. This CDR3 is built from 11 residues. CDR1 DFQATT and CDR2 SNEGSKA come from the germline V gene (reference sequence). With V trimmed by 4 bases and J by 11 bases, 6 bases remained unmatched. CDR3 DNA: TGCAGTGCTACTAACAGGGGGATGGCTTTCTTT. Its translation is CSATNRGMAFF.

This clonotype has a count of ten or more. The library was designed around alpha chains, so this beta chain is a stray read whose abundance carries little weight. The chain couples TRBV12-3 or TRBV12-4 to TRBJ2-1, with D possibly being TRBD2 (7 bases). Between the trimmed V and J ends, which lost 7 bases and 9 bases, there was a span of 22 bases. The CDR3 contains 15 residues. CDR3 sequence reads: CASTLGGGARVEQFF. The CDR3 DNA sequence: TGTGCCAGCACCCTGGGTGGGGGGGCCAGAGTTGAGCAGTTCTTC.

This clonotype ranks as medium-sized. Because this beta chain is a stray read in a library intended to capture alpha chains, its abundance should not be given much weight. The J gene is TRBJ2-3, the V gene TRBV7-6, with 10 nucleotides matching TRBD1. The CDR3 totals 14 residues. The J segment lost 6 bases and the V segment lost 4 bases, leaving 4 bases of the junction unmatched. CDR1 and CDR2 from the germline V gene are SGHVS and FNYEAQ. Here the CDR3 DNA reads TGTGCCAGCAGCTCCGGGACAGGGGCCGATACGCAGTATTTT. Protein: CASSSGTGADTQYF. The full variable domain, in which reference TRBV7-6 and TRBJ2-3 provide the parts outside the CDR3, is GAGVSQSPRYKVTKRGQDVALRCDPISGHVSLYWYRQALGQGPEFLTYFNYEAQQDKSGLPNDRFSAERPEGSISTLTIQRTEQRDSAMYRCASSSGTGADTQYFGPGTRLTVL.

Sample share makes this clonotype medium-sized. Since it is a stray read in a library aimed at alpha chains, this beta chain has a size that is not meaningful. The rearrangement uses TRBV28 and TRBJ1-3; a weak D match, TRBD1 (6 bases). Germline values: CDR1 MDHEN, CDR2 SYDVKM. This CDR3 is built from 14 residues. The ends were cut back, 6 bases at V and 1 base at J, with 10 bases in the middle. The CDR3 sequence is CASRITGSGNTIYF. As DNA, the CDR3 is TGTGCCAGCAGGATCACAGGGTCTGGAAACACCATATATTTT.

This clonotype was detected many times. This beta chain slipped into a library made for alpha chains as a stray read, so its size is not meaningful. The chain uses TRBV20-1 and TRBJ1-5; D perhaps matches TRBD1 (5 bases). In germline, CDR1 is DFQATT, CDR2 SNEGSKA (reference sequence). Trimming took off 0 bases at V and 5 bases at J, with 11 bases between the two ends. CDR3 length equals 14 residues. The CDR3 nucleotides are TGCAGTGCTAGAGATGGGACGGTCGATCAGCCCCAGCATTTT. Protein sequence: CSARDGTVDQPQHF.

This clonotype occurred many times. Because the library targeted alpha chains, this beta chain is an off-target read whose size means little. The V gene is TRBV20-1, the J gene TRBJ1-5, with TRBD1 identical over 7 bases. This CDR3 has 15 residues. After removal of 1 base from V and 6 bases from J, the junction contained 9 bases not matched to a gene. Germline V gives CDR1 DFQATT, CDR2 SNEGSKA (reference sequence). CDR3 DNA: TGCAGTGCTAGAGCCTATGACAGGGAAGGTCAGCCCCAGCATTTT. The encoded protein is CSARAYDREGQPQHF.

Ten or more counts support this clonotype. Since the library was made to target alpha chains, this beta chain is a stray read and its abundance is not meaningful. The chain carries TRBV27 and TRBJ2-1, with D unresolved. This CDR3 has 14 residues. V lost 4 bases and J lost 1, with 8 bases in between. Germline CDR1 and CDR2: MNHEY and SMNVEV (reference sequence). This CDR3 is CASSSPISYNEQFF. DNA of the CDR3: TGTGCCAGCAGTTCCCCGATTTCCTACAATGAGCAGTTCTTC.

This clonotype was seen repeatedly, ten times or more. This beta chain is a stray read from a library made for alpha chains; its abundance is not meaningful. This chain uses TRBV20-1 with TRBJ1-1; TRBD1 aligns across 10 bases. This CDR3 has 12 residues. With V trimmed by 6 bases and J by 11 bases, 9 bases remained unmatched. The germline gives CDR1 DFQATT, CDR2 SNEGSKA (reference sequence). The CDR3 DNA reads TGCAGTGCATTTGGACAGGGGGTGGTGGCTTTCTTT. Residues: CSAFGQGVVAFF.